Listed below are T cell receptor beta chains from one sample, sequenced in a study of cytomegalovirus exposure and HLA in healthy donors. Using immunoSEQ multiplex PCR, the repertoire was profiled, and TCRdb retains in-frame clones only, with some absent. The sample contains 150,000 to 200,000 clones, around four fifths of which appear only once. The sequencing input was PBMCs. The receptors stem from a man younger than 35 in good health and CMV-seropositive. The CDR3 runs from the conserved cysteine through the conserved F or W. Fields, in order: D gene, J gene, clone size, V gene, CDR3 protein, CDR3 DNA. A D gene is named only where the DNA matches it firmly. Size tells how often a clone was seen (once, few, many) or the class of an expanded clone, and some rows leave it out.

d_call: -
j_call: TRBJ1-2
clone_size: once
v_call: TRBV6-5
cdr3_aa: CASSYVLGGGYTF
cdr3_nt: TGTGCCAGCAGTTATGTCCTAGGGGGTGGCTACACCTTC

d_call: -
j_call: TRBJ1-5
clone_size: -
v_call: TRBV2
cdr3_aa: CASSGEPGGNQPQHF
cdr3_nt: TGTGCCAGCAGTGGGGAGCCCGGGGGCAATCAGCCCCAGCATTTT

d_call: TRBD2
j_call: TRBJ2-3
clone_size: -
v_call: TRBV2
cdr3_aa: CASQAEGLVSDGPLTDTQYF
cdr3_nt: TGTGCCAGCCAAGCAGAGGGACTAGTGAGCGACGGCCCACTCACAGATACGCAGTATTTT

d_call: -
j_call: TRBJ2-3
clone_size: -
v_call: TRBV27
cdr3_aa: CASSLSGDTDTQYF
cdr3_nt: TGTGCCAGCAGCCTAAGCGGAGACACAGATACGCAGTATTTT

d_call: -
j_call: TRBJ1-3
clone_size: -
v_call: TRBV14
cdr3_aa: CASSHLDGGLGNTIYF
cdr3_nt: TGTGCCAGCAGCCACCTGGACGGGGGGCTCGGAAACACCATATATTTT

d_call: -
j_call: TRBJ2-3
clone_size: -
v_call: TRBV29-1
cdr3_aa: CSTLAERGTDTQYF
cdr3_nt: TGCAGTACCCTGGCCGAGCGAGGCACAGATACGCAGTATTTT

d_call: TRBD1
j_call: TRBJ2-3
clone_size: -
v_call: TRBV4-1
cdr3_aa: CASSQDRYGTGRLEDTQYF
cdr3_nt: TGCGCCAGCAGCCAAGATCGGTACGGGACAGGGAGGCTAGAAGATACGCAGTATTTT

d_call: -
j_call: TRBJ1-4
clone_size: -
v_call: TRBV7-2
cdr3_aa: CASSLTGATNEKLFF
cdr3_nt: TGTGCCAGCAGCTTAACGGGGGCAACTAATGAAAAACTGTTTTTT

d_call: TRBD2
j_call: TRBJ2-1
clone_size: -
v_call: TRBV7-8
cdr3_aa: CASSSTPGLAGKNEQFF
cdr3_nt: TGTGCCAGCAGCTCGACTCCGGGACTAGCGGGGAAAAATGAGCAGTTCTTC

d_call: -
j_call: TRBJ2-7
clone_size: few
v_call: TRBV18
cdr3_aa: CASSPWGGQYEQYF
cdr3_nt: TGTGCCAGCTCACCATGGGGGGGCCAGTACGAGCAGTACTTC

d_call: TRBD2
j_call: TRBJ2-5
clone_size: -
v_call: TRBV7-2
cdr3_aa: CASSLTSGRETQYF
cdr3_nt: TGTGCCAGCAGCCTAACTAGCGGAAGGGAGACCCAGTACTTC

d_call: TRBD2
j_call: TRBJ2-1
clone_size: -
v_call: TRBV27
cdr3_aa: CAIDIREGNSYNEQFF
cdr3_nt: TGTGCCATCGATATTCGGGAGGGGAACTCCTACAATGAGCAGTTCTTC

d_call: -
j_call: TRBJ2-7
clone_size: -
v_call: TRBV5-4
cdr3_aa: CASSAAGLGYEQYF
cdr3_nt: TGTGCCAGCAGCGCGGCTGGCCTTGGATACGAGCAGTACTTC

d_call: -
j_call: TRBJ1-1
clone_size: -
v_call: TRBV5-1
cdr3_aa: CASSFDYTEAFF
cdr3_nt: TGCGCCAGCAGCTTCGACTACACTGAAGCTTTCTTT

d_call: -
j_call: TRBJ2-3
clone_size: -
v_call: TRBV10-1
cdr3_aa: CASSEVDRPTDTQYF
cdr3_nt: TGCGCCAGCAGTGAGGTAGACAGGCCGACAGATACGCAGTATTTT

d_call: -
j_call: TRBJ2-3
clone_size: -
v_call: TRBV4-1
cdr3_aa: CASSQDDNRGPDTQYF
cdr3_nt: TGCGCCAGCAGCCAAGACGACAACCGCGGGCCAGATACGCAGTATTTT

d_call: -
j_call: TRBJ2-7
clone_size: -
v_call: TRBV7-2
cdr3_aa: CASSLGSPVASYEQYF
cdr3_nt: TGTGCCAGCAGCTTAGGATCCCCGGTAGCCTCCTACGAGCAGTACTTC

d_call: TRBD1
j_call: TRBJ2-7
clone_size: -
v_call: TRBV7-9
cdr3_aa: CASSPFGQATYEQYF
cdr3_nt: TGTGCCAGCAGCCCCTTCGGACAGGCCACCTACGAGCAGTACTTC

d_call: -
j_call: TRBJ2-1
clone_size: -
v_call: TRBV5-4
cdr3_aa: CASSRGKNEQFF
cdr3_nt: TGTGCCAGCAGTAGGGGTAAGAATGAGCAGTTCTTC

d_call: -
j_call: TRBJ2-2
clone_size: few
v_call: TRBV27
cdr3_aa: CASSLGLTGELFF
cdr3_nt: TGTGCCAGCAGTCTAGGACTAACCGGGGAGCTGTTTTTT

d_call: TRBD1
j_call: TRBJ2-7
clone_size: -
v_call: TRBV7-9
cdr3_aa: CASSSGTGGFHEQYF
cdr3_nt: TGTGCCAGCAGCTCCGGGACAGGGGGCTTCCACGAGCAGTACTTC

d_call: -
j_call: TRBJ2-3
clone_size: -
v_call: TRBV9
cdr3_aa: CASSVGVGGPKDTQYF
cdr3_nt: TGTGCCAGCAGCGTAGGGGTGGGGGGGCCGAAAGATACGCAGTATTTT

d_call: TRBD1
j_call: TRBJ1-2
clone_size: once
v_call: TRBV18
cdr3_aa: CASSPLGQGEDYTF
cdr3_nt: TGTGCCAGCTCACCCCTAGGACAGGGGGAGGACTACACCTTC

d_call: -
j_call: TRBJ2-1
clone_size: few
v_call: TRBV20-1
cdr3_aa: CSAGLYNEQFF
cdr3_nt: TGCAGTGCTGGCCTTTACAATGAGCAGTTCTTC

d_call: TRBD2
j_call: TRBJ2-3
clone_size: few
v_call: TRBV15
cdr3_aa: CATSRGGTSGSTDTQYF
cdr3_nt: TGTGCCACCAGCAGAGGCGGGACTAGCGGGAGCACAGATACGCAGTATTTT

d_call: TRBD1
j_call: TRBJ2-1
clone_size: -
v_call: TRBV29-1
cdr3_aa: CSVVPPGGNYEQFF
cdr3_nt: TGCAGCGTTGTGCCGCCAGGGGGCAACTATGAGCAGTTCTTC

d_call: TRBD2
j_call: TRBJ2-7
clone_size: -
v_call: TRBV18
cdr3_aa: CASSPGGAGVVLLF
cdr3_nt: TGTGCCAGCTCACCGGGAGGAGCGGGAGTAGTCCTTCTCTTC

d_call: TRBD2
j_call: TRBJ2-1
clone_size: -
v_call: TRBV11-2
cdr3_aa: CASSSTAGGFNEQFF
cdr3_nt: TGTGCCAGCAGCTCAACAGCGGGAGGCTTCAATGAGCAGTTCTTC

d_call: -
j_call: TRBJ1-5
clone_size: -
v_call: TRBV5-4
cdr3_aa: CASSLDASNQPQHF
cdr3_nt: TGTGCCAGCAGCTTGGACGCGAGCAATCAGCCCCAGCATTTT

d_call: -
j_call: TRBJ2-7
clone_size: -
v_call: TRBV7-9
cdr3_aa: CASSFRGKGYEQYF
cdr3_nt: TGTGCCAGCAGCTTTCGGGGGAAAGGCTACGAGCAGTACTTC

d_call: TRBD2
j_call: TRBJ2-7
clone_size: -
v_call: TRBV6-5
cdr3_aa: CASRGTSDHFYEQYF
cdr3_nt: TGTGCCAGCAGGGGGACTAGCGACCACTTCTACGAGCAGTACTTC

d_call: -
j_call: TRBJ1-2
clone_size: -
v_call: TRBV10-3
cdr3_aa: CAISDLTQGKHGYTF
cdr3_nt: TGTGCCATCAGTGATTTAACCCAGGGGAAACATGGCTACACCTTC

d_call: -
j_call: TRBJ2-1
clone_size: -
v_call: TRBV27
cdr3_aa: CASSPEMDIPEQFF
cdr3_nt: TGTGCCAGCAGTCCAGAGATGGACATTCCTGAGCAGTTCTTC

d_call: TRBD2
j_call: TRBJ2-3
clone_size: -
v_call: TRBV5-1
cdr3_aa: CASSSWTSGSTDTQYF
cdr3_nt: TGCGCCAGCAGCTCCTGGACTAGCGGAAGCACAGATACGCAGTATTTT

d_call: TRBD1
j_call: TRBJ1-1
clone_size: -
v_call: TRBV28
cdr3_aa: CASSLSRTGDTEAFF
cdr3_nt: TGTGCCAGCAGTTTATCGAGGACAGGGGACACTGAAGCTTTCTTT

d_call: -
j_call: TRBJ1-2
clone_size: -
v_call: TRBV28
cdr3_aa: CASSSTGSFYGYTF
cdr3_nt: TGTGCCAGCAGTTCCACAGGGAGCTTCTATGGCTACACCTTC

d_call: -
j_call: TRBJ1-2
clone_size: -
v_call: TRBV5-1
cdr3_aa: CASRAGTPTMGGYTF
cdr3_nt: TGCGCCAGCAGGGCGGGGACCCCCACAATGGGAGGCTACACCTTC

d_call: TRBD1
j_call: TRBJ1-5
clone_size: -
v_call: TRBV5-8
cdr3_aa: CASSLGQGAYQPQHF
cdr3_nt: TGTGCCAGCAGCCTAGGACAGGGGGCCTATCAGCCCCAGCATTTT

d_call: -
j_call: TRBJ2-7
clone_size: -
v_call: TRBV7-9
cdr3_aa: CASSPPRSGGYEQYF
cdr3_nt: TGTGCCAGCAGCCCCCCCCGTAGCGGTGGCTACGAGCAGTACTTC

d_call: TRBD2
j_call: TRBJ2-1
clone_size: -
v_call: TRBV27
cdr3_aa: CASSPQMTSGGVYNEQFF
cdr3_nt: TGTGCCAGCAGTCCACAAATGACTAGTGGGGGGGTATACAATGAGCAGTTCTTC

d_call: -
j_call: TRBJ2-7
clone_size: -
v_call: TRBV5-6
cdr3_aa: CASSLAGWGAYEQYF
cdr3_nt: TGTGCCAGCAGCTTGGCAGGGTGGGGGGCCTACGAGCAGTACTTC

d_call: -
j_call: TRBJ2-5
clone_size: -
v_call: TRBV6-1
cdr3_aa: CASSVTRFQETQYF
cdr3_nt: TGTGCCAGCAGTGTGACTAGATTTCAAGAGACCCAGTACTTC

d_call: -
j_call: TRBJ2-3
clone_size: -
v_call: TRBV5-6
cdr3_aa: CASSLRDTQYF
cdr3_nt: TGTGCCAGCAGCTTGCGTGATACGCAGTATTTT

d_call: -
j_call: TRBJ2-7
clone_size: medium-sized
v_call: TRBV5-6
cdr3_aa: CASSLAGTSYEQYF
cdr3_nt: TGTGCCAGCAGCCTGGCAGGTACGTCCTACGAGCAGTACTTC

d_call: TRBD2
j_call: TRBJ2-7
clone_size: -
v_call: TRBV6-5
cdr3_aa: CASSSPSGGASDEQYF
cdr3_nt: TGTGCCAGCAGTTCACCTAGCGGGGGGGCAAGCGACGAGCAGTACTTC